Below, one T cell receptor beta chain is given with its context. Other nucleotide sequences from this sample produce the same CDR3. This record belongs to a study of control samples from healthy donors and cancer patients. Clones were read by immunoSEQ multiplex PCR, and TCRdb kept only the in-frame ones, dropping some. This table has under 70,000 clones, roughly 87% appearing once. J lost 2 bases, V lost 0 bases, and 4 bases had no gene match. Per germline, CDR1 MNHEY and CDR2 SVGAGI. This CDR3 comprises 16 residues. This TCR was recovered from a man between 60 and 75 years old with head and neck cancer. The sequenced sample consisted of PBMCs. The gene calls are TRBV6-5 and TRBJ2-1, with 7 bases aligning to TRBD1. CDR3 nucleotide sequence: TGTGCCAGCAGTTACTCGAACAGGGGACCCTACAATGAGCAGTTCTTC. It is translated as CASSYSNRGPYNEQFF.